One sample yielded the 28 T cell receptor beta chains listed below, sequenced in a study of a mutant IDH1 vaccine in newly diagnosed glioma. Time point indicated: week 35, safety follow-up. In every dose of vaccine, 300 ug of mutant IDH1 20-mer peptide was given alongside topical imiquimod. No cognate antigen is known for these TCRs. TCRdb keeps only in-frame clones here, not all; method: immunoSEQ multiplex PCR. Among about 54,000 clones, around 85% were seen once, and the ten largest hold 1.6%. Sequencing used PBMCs, obtained from a glioma patient whose treatment included an IDH1 peptide vaccine. These receptor sequences come from a man aged 40-55 years with glioma.

This rearrangement joins TRBV4-2 to TRBJ2-2; 11 bases line up with TRBD2. This CDR3 region has 17 residues. V lost 1 base, J lost 4 bases, and 5 bases stayed unmatched. The germline V gene has CDR1 LGHNA and CDR2 YNFKEQ. The CDR3 here is CASSQVLAGGPTGELFF. As DNA, the CDR3 is TGTGCCAGCAGCCAAGTATTAGCGGGAGGGCCCACCGGGGAGCTGTTTTTT.

The V call is TRBV7-9, the J call TRBJ2-1; no clear D. V gave up 1 base and J gave up 7 bases, with 17 bases separating them. The V gene's germline CDR1 is SEHNR and CDR2 FQNEAQ (reference sequence). This CDR3 comprises 16 residues. This chain's CDR3 is CASSLGATSLWNEQFF. CDR3 DNA: TGTGCCAGCAGCTTAGGCGCTACTTCACTCTGGAATGAGCAGTTCTTC.

The V call is TRBV27, the J call TRBJ2-5; D ambiguous. CDR3 length: 13 residues. With 6 bases removed from V and 4 bases from J, the gap between germline ends came to 12 bases. From germline, CDR1 is MNHEY and CDR2 SMNVEV (reference sequence). CDR3 DNA sequence: TGTGCCAGCAGCCGGGCCTTTCCAGAGACCCAGTACTTC. Translation gives CASSRAFPETQYF.

V and J are TRBV5-4 and TRBJ2-5; D possibly corresponds to TRBD1 (5 bases). Germline CDR1 reads SGHNT; CDR2 reads YYREEE (reference sequence). Trimming took 3 bases from V and 5 from J, leaving 14 bases between them. The CDR3 covers 14 residues. The CDR3 DNA follows: TGTGCCAGCAGCTCCCCCATGTCAGGGGAGACCCAGTACTTC. Protein: CASSSPMSGETQYF.

This sequence joins TRBV29-1 and TRBJ2-7, with 11 nucleotides matching TRBD2. Germline V gene lookup returns CDR1 SQVTM and CDR2 ANQGSEA. Germline trimming cut 7 bases from V and 6 bases from J; bases unmatched to any gene: 11. The CDR3 consists of 14 residues. In nucleotides, the CDR3 is TGCAGCGCCCGACTAGCGGGGAGGAACACCGAGCAGTACTTC. Protein sequence: CSARLAGRNTEQYF.

The chain carries TRBV7-2 and TRBJ2-7; a possible D gene is TRBD2 (5 bases). The ends were cut back, 5 bases at V and 4 bases at J, with 18 bases in the middle. Germline CDR1 and CDR2: SGHTA and FQGNSA. The CDR3 is 15 amino acids. This CDR3 is CASSPSGVGVYEQYF. The CDR3 DNA sequence: TGTGCCAGCAGCCCATCCGGGGTAGGCGTATACGAGCAGTACTTC.

This sequence joins TRBV6-5 and TRBJ1-5, with D maybe TRBD1 (6 bases). V was trimmed by 8 bases and J by 6 bases, leaving 11 bases between them. The germline V gene has CDR1 MNHEY and CDR2 SVGAGI. The CDR3 consists of 12 residues. Here the CDR3 reads CASQQGGQPQHF. The CDR3 coding sequence is TGTGCCAGCCAACAGGGAGGTCAGCCCCAGCATTTT.

This sequence joins TRBV5-1 and TRBJ2-2; D unclear. Trimming left V 5 bases short and J 3 bases short, with 8 bases between. The germline CDR1 and CDR2 sequences are SGHRS and YFSETQ. The CDR3 runs to 13 residues. In DNA, the CDR3 is TGCGCCAGCAGTTACGGTGACACCGGGGAGCTGTTTTTT. Residues: CASSYGDTGELFF.

V usage is TRBV7-2 and J usage is TRBJ2-5; D may be TRBD1 or TRBD2 (6 bases each). Germline values: CDR1 SGHTA, CDR2 FQGNSA. Trimming took off 2 bases at V and 1 base at J, with 11 bases between the two ends. The CDR3 length is 15 residues. CDR3 nucleotide sequence: TGTGCCAGCAGCTTAAACAGGGAGGCCCAAGAGACCCAGTACTTC. Translated, it gives CASSLNREAQETQYF.

The chain links TRBV5-4 to TRBJ1-4; a possible D gene is TRBD1 (6 bases). Germline V gene data show CDR1 as SGHNT and CDR2 as YYREEE (reference sequence). The CDR3 runs to 15 residues. The ends were cut back, 2 bases at V and 8 bases at J, with 16 bases in the middle. CDR3 in DNA: TGTGCCAGCAGCTTATCTCTGGGGGCGGGAGAAAAACTGTTTTTT. Protein product: CASSLSLGAGEKLFF.

The V call is TRBV6-5, the J call TRBJ1-3; D gene unclear. The germline V and J ends were trimmed by 5 bases and 6 bases, with 11 bases remaining between them. The CDR3 totals 13 residues. The V gene's germline CDR1 is MNHEY and CDR2 SVGAGI. The CDR3 nucleotides read TGTGCCAGCAGTCCTCCTGGGGAAAACACCATATATTTT. Protein: CASSPPGENTIYF.

J is TRBJ1-5 and V is TRBV7-6, with D maybe TRBD1 (5 bases). Deletions cut 5 bases from V and 9 bases from J, with 14 bases between. The CDR3 runs 13 residues. The V gene's germline CDR1 is SGHVS and CDR2 FNYEAQ. The CDR3 DNA reads as TGTGCCAGCAGCCTCTCGGGGGGGTGGCCCCAGCATTTT. It yields the protein CASSLSGGWPQHF.

Remarks on this clone: Germline and junction disagree at one end, which may indicate a read error. V gene TRBV7-7 combines with J gene TRBJ2-7; 8 nucleotides line up with TRBD1. This CDR3 comprises 11 residues. CDR1 SSHAT and CDR2 FNYEAQ come from the germline V gene (reference sequence). This CDR3 is CASSLAGDRRF. The DNA of the CDR3 is TGTGCCAGCAGCTTAGCTGGGGACAGGCGCTTC. Complete variable domain (other parts from reference TRBV7-7 and TRBJ2-7): GAGVSQSPRYKVTKRGQDVTLRCDPISSHATLYWYQQALGQGPEFLTYFNYEAQPDKSGLPSDRFSAERPEGSISTLTIQRTEQRDSAMYRCASSLAGDRRFGPGTRLTVT.

As to this clone: At one of its ends the junction is not consistent with the germline gene, which may arise from a read error. The V call is TRBV7-7, the J call TRBJ2-2; D tentatively reads TRBD1 or TRBD2 (6 bases each). This CDR3 has 17 residues. CDR1 and CDR2 from the germline V gene are SSHAT and FNYEAQ (reference sequence). The CDR3 loop is CASSLALRGRGTGELFF. The CDR3, as DNA: TGTGCTAGCAGCTTAGCGCTCCGGGGGCGTGGGACCGGGGAGCTGTTTTTT.

In nucleotides, the CDR3 is TGTGCCAGCAGCCGGACGGACGAAAAACTGTTTTTT. Residues: CASSRTDEKLFF. This rearrangement joins TRBV7-9 to TRBJ1-4; D uncertain. V lost 5 bases to trimming and J lost 8 bases, with 9 bases between them. The CDR3 extends over 12 amino acids. Germline CDR1 and CDR2: SEHNR and FQNEAQ (reference sequence).

This clone appeared a few times. The J gene is TRBJ1-2, the V gene TRBV5-1, with D hard to call. The CDR3 loop spans 14 amino acids. In germline, CDR1 is SGHRS, CDR2 YFSETQ. V shed 1 base and J shed 4 bases, with 11 bases lying between them. CDR3 region: CASSLTEYSYGYTF. In DNA, the CDR3 is TGCGCCAGCAGCTTGACCGAATACAGCTATGGCTACACCTTC.

V is TRBV5-1 and J is TRBJ2-7; unclear D gene. Germline V gene lookup returns CDR1 SGHRS and CDR2 YFSETQ. The CDR3 covers 13 residues. V was clipped by 0 bases and J by 3 bases, with 7 bases between them. The CDR3 is CASSLVGGYEQYF. CDR3 nucleotide sequence: TGCGCCAGCAGCTTGGTAGGCGGCTACGAGCAGTACTTC.

The chain joins TRBV19 to TRBJ1-5; D perhaps matches TRBD1 (5 bases). The germline V gene encodes CDR1 LNHDA and CDR2 SQIVND (reference sequence). This CDR3 has 15 amino acids. Deletions cut 4 bases from V and 7 bases from J, with 17 bases between. CDR3 nucleotides: TGTGCCAGTAGTACCGGGGTCACCTGGGGGCAGCCCCAGCATTTT. As protein: CASSTGVTWGQPQHF.

The rearrangement joins TRBV6-5 to TRBJ2-7, with D possibly called TRBD1 or TRBD2 (5 bases each). The V and J ends lost 6 bases and 6 bases respectively, with 15 bases between them. This CDR3 region has 13 residues. CDR1 and CDR2 (germline): MNHEY, SVGAGI. The CDR3 reads CASRVYPGSEQYF. For the CDR3, the DNA is TGTGCCAGCAGGGTATACCCAGGGAGCGAGCAGTACTTC.

The chain recombines TRBV7-3 with TRBJ2-1, with a tentative D call TRBD2 (5 bases). CDR1 SGHTA and CDR2 FQGTGA come from the germline V gene. This CDR3 contains 14 residues. Trimming pared 3 bases from V and 9 bases from J, leaving 15 bases between. CDR3 bases: TGTGCCAGCAGCTTGGGAACTAGTCACATTGAGCAGTTCTTC. This sequence encodes CASSLGTSHIEQFF.

The chain has TRBV29-1 and TRBJ1-2, with D perhaps matching TRBD1 (5 bases). CDR1 and CDR2 from the germline V gene are SQVTM and ANQGSEA. Trimming pared 1 base from V and 2 bases from J, leaving 8 bases between. The CDR3 spans 13 residues. CDR3 nucleotides: TGCAGCGTTGAAGGGGGACCCAACTATGGCTACACCTTC. Translated: CSVEGGPNYGYTF.

The chain carries TRBV7-8 and TRBJ1-5, with D hard to call. The germline V gene encodes CDR1 SGHVS and CDR2 FQNEAQ. This CDR3 contains 14 residues. The V gene lost 5 bases and the J gene lost 6 bases, with 14 bases spanning the gap. The CDR3 nucleotides read TGTGCCAGCAGCCCCGGGAGTAAGGGTCAGCCCCAGCATTTT. Residues: CASSPGSKGQPQHF.

This chain connects TRBV5-1 to TRBJ2-1; D is ambiguous. V was trimmed by 0 bases and J by 5 bases, leaving 12 bases between them. The CDR3 spans 15 residues. The germline V gene has CDR1 SGHRS and CDR2 YFSETQ. CDR3 in amino acids: CASSLEGYENNEQFF. CDR3 in DNA: TGCGCCAGCAGCTTGGAGGGTTACGAGAACAATGAGCAGTTCTTC.

The chain recombines TRBV9 with TRBJ2-2; tentatively, D is TRBD1 (5 bases). The CDR3 totals 15 residues. Trimming shortened V by 4 bases and J by 1 base, and 11 bases separated the two germline ends. CDR1 SGDLS and CDR2 YYNGEE come from the germline V gene. The CDR3: CASSTTELNTGELFF. The CDR3 DNA sequence: TGTGCCAGCAGCACGACAGAACTGAACACCGGGGAGCTGTTTTTT.

This clone was detected once. The chain carries TRBV21-1 and TRBJ2-5; TRBD2 reflects the table's D call only, with no check against the DNA. TRBV21-1 is flagged as a pseudogene. The CDR3 spans 15 residues. For the CDR3, the DNA is TGTGCCAGCGGTACCAGCGGGAGGTTCCAAGAGACCCAGTACTTC. Translated: CASGTSGRFQETQYF.

The chain links TRBV9 to TRBJ2-7; 9 bases are shared with TRBD1. The CDR3 is made up of 14 amino acids. Germline V gives CDR1 SGDLS, CDR2 YYNGEE. The J segment lost 6 bases and the V segment lost 0 bases, leaving 4 bases of the junction unmatched. The CDR3 sequence: CASSVVATGGEQYF. The CDR3 DNA is TGTGCCAGCAGCGTAGTTGCGACAGGGGGCGAGCAGTACTTC.

J is TRBJ2-7 and V is TRBV6-6; D might be TRBD1 (6 bases). The CDR3 is 13 amino acids. Germline lookup yields CDR1 MNHNY and CDR2 SVGAGI (reference sequence). The germline V and J ends were trimmed by 2 bases and 4 bases, with 9 bases remaining between them. Here the CDR3 reads CASSYAGVYEQYF. The CDR3 DNA reads as TGTGCCAGCAGTTACGCAGGGGTATACGAGCAGTACTTC.

As for this clone: The junction shows a germline mismatch at one end, possibly a read error. The chain links TRBV7-7 to TRBJ2-2; unclear D gene. This CDR3 has 12 residues. Germline V gene data show CDR1 as SSHAT and CDR2 as FNYEAQ (reference sequence). The CDR3 region is CASSKNTGELFF. CDR3 nucleotide sequence: TGTGCTAGCAGCAAGAACACCGGGGAGCTGTTTTTT.